The clone carrying this TCR beta chain was recorded a few times. Its antigen is not known. One heparinised draw of blood, averaging about 110 mL, came from each donor. The entirety of the isolated RNA underwent reverse transcription, so expressed TCRB transcripts were sequenced. Libraries were prepared by immunoSEQ multiplex PCR; TCRdb keeps only in-frame clonotypes and omits some of them. The repertoire holds hundreds of thousands of clones, with roughly 15% as singletons. The data were taken from a study of beta chain features in type 1 diabetes. General study results and limits: The cDNA sequencing approach could over-represent high-TCR-expressing cells.

The TCR sequence derives from a woman aged 18-29 years in good health. The sample taken for sequencing was naive CD4+ T cells from blood.

The CDR3 DNA sequence: TGTGCCAGTACCCCACAGGGTATACGGCAGCCCCAGCATTTT. Its protein product is CASTPQGIRQPQHF. The chain links TRBV19 to TRBJ1-5; weak D call: TRBD1 (6 bases). This CDR3 region has 14 residues. Trimming stripped 7 bases from V and 7 bases from J, with 17 bases between. Germline assignment: CDR1 LNHDA and CDR2 SQIVND (reference sequence).